The 18 T cell receptor beta chains in this list originate from one sample, sequenced in a study of T-cell memory formation after mild COVID-19. TCRdb recomputed calls from the 5' RACE reads with MiXCR, one row per CDR3 protein. The sample lists just over 350,000 distinct CDR3 sequences, 13% to 15% seen once, with 22% in the top ten. Material for sequencing was PBMCs or a T cell subset sorted from them (not recorded which). The source of these receptors is a man between 18 and 29 years old who had mild COVID-19 (a few samples of this study predate the infection). Cell type and time point are not known.

The sample holds a few counts of this clonotype. This chain uses TRBV7-2 with TRBJ2-3, with 12 bases aligning to TRBD2. Germline CDR1 SGHTA, CDR2 FQGNSA. The CDR3 extends over 17 amino acids. With V trimmed by 5 bases and J by 2 bases, 8 bases remained unmatched. The CDR3 bases are TGTGCCAGCAGCCTCCTCCCTAGCGGGGGGGACACAGATACGCAGTATTTT. It specifies CASSLLPSGGDTDTQYF.

This clonotype was detected a few times. The chain links TRBV18 to TRBJ2-1; D is unclear. The germline V gene has CDR1 KGHSH and CDR2 LQKENI. The CDR3 has 14 amino acids. With 2 bases removed from V and 6 bases from J, the gap between germline ends came to 11 bases. This chain's CDR3 is CASSPGLEANEQFF. The CDR3 nucleotides are TGTGCCAGCTCACCAGGGCTAGAGGCCAATGAGCAGTTCTTC.

CDR3 protein: CASSPWGELFF. The DNA of the CDR3 is TGTGCCAGCAGCCCCTGGGGGGAGCTGTTTTTT. The chain recombines TRBV7-2 with TRBJ2-2, with D uncertain. Germline V gives CDR1 SGHTA, CDR2 FQGNSA. This CDR3 has 11 amino acids. V was cut by 5 bases and J by 8 bases, with 6 bases left in between.

DNA of the CDR3: TGTGCCAGCAGTTACCGAACAAACAATGAGCAGTTCTTC. It translates to CASSYRTNNEQFF. The gene calls are TRBV6-5 and TRBJ2-1; no definite D call. The V gene's germline CDR1 is MNHEY and CDR2 SVGAGI. The CDR3 is 13 amino acids. V dropped 2 bases and J dropped 5 bases, with 7 bases sitting between them.

This clonotype was counted a single time. This chain uses TRBV10-3 with TRBJ1-5; TRBD1 aligns across 7 bases. This CDR3 spans 14 amino acids. Looked up from germline, CDR1 is ENHRY and CDR2 is SYGVKD. V was clipped by 8 bases and J by 8 bases; unmatched bases: 12. DNA for the CDR3: TGTGCCATCGGGAAACAGGGGCCACATGAGCCCCAGCATTTT. Amino acids: CAIGKQGPHEPQHF.

The table lists this clonotype with a few counts. This chain connects TRBV5-1 to TRBJ2-7, with 8 bases identical to TRBD2. Looked up from germline, CDR1 is SGHRS and CDR2 is YFSETQ. After removal of 0 bases from V and 2 bases from J, the junction contained 4 bases not matched to a gene. The CDR3 extends over 15 amino acids. The DNA of the CDR3 is TGCGCCAGCAGCTTGGGGGCTAGCGGGCCCTACGAGCAGTACTTC. This encodes CASSLGASGPYEQYF.

In the case of this clonotype: At one end, the junction sequence differs from germline, possibly due to a read error. The rearrangement links TRBV20-1 to TRBJ2-7, with 7 bases identical to TRBD2. The germline V gene has CDR1 DFQATT and CDR2 SNEGSKA (reference sequence). This CDR3 has 11 residues. In nucleotides, the CDR3 is TGCAGTGCTAGAGGGGACTACAAGCAGTACTTC. Translated, it gives CSARGDYKQYF.

This clonotype was observed a handful of times. The chain links TRBV5-1 to TRBJ1-3, with a weak D call TRBD1 (5 bases). CDR1 is SGHRS and CDR2 is YFSETQ in the germline V gene. CDR3 length: 15 amino acids. The V gene lost 4 bases and the J gene lost 1 base, with 12 bases spanning the gap. This CDR3 reads CASSGDGQSGNTIYF. The CDR3 DNA sequence: TGCGCCAGCAGCGGGGACGGACAATCTGGAAACACCATATATTTT.

This clonotype was found a few times. J is TRBJ1-5 and V is TRBV6-6, with D maybe TRBD1 (6 bases). This CDR3 is 13 amino acids long. Germline CDR1 and CDR2: MNHNY and SVGAGI (reference sequence). The V gene lost 7 bases and the J gene lost 6 bases, with 13 bases spanning the gap. The chain's CDR3 is CASTSGVGQPQHF. CDR3 nucleotide sequence: TGTGCCAGCACCTCAGGGGTAGGTCAGCCCCAGCATTTT.

This rearrangement joins TRBV12-3 or TRBV12-4 to TRBJ2-3; D remains unclear. V was cut by 4 bases and J by 0 bases, with 8 bases left in between. The CDR3 is 14 residues long. Here the CDR3 DNA reads TGTGCCAGCAGTTCATTCGAGAGCACAGATACGCAGTATTTT. The encoded protein is CASSSFESTDTQYF.

This clonotype was counted many times. The V gene is TRBV7-9, the J gene TRBJ2-3; D not certain. CDR3 size: 15 residues. Trimming shortened V by 1 base and J by 2 bases, and 10 bases separated the two germline ends. The germline V gene encodes CDR1 SEHNR and CDR2 FQNEAQ (reference sequence). CDR3 bases: TGTGCCAGCAGCTTAGGGTTGGGGTCCACAGATACGCAGTATTTT. Its translation is CASSLGLGSTDTQYF.

This clonotype was recorded a few times. The V call is TRBV5-1, the J call TRBJ2-5; 9 bases are shared with TRBD2. Trimming removed 2 bases from V and 7 bases from J; junction bases left unmatched: 12. The CDR3 consists of 16 residues. Germline assignment: CDR1 SGHRS and CDR2 YFSETQ. The CDR3 spells CASSFEASGVPGTQYF. CDR3 DNA sequence: TGCGCCAGCAGCTTTGAGGCTAGCGGGGTCCCCGGGACCCAGTACTTC. The whole variable domain, remainder taken from reference TRBV5-1 and TRBJ2-5, is KAGVTQTPRYLIKTRGQQVTLSCSPISGHRSVSWYQQTPGQGLQFLFEYFSETQRNKGNFPGRFSGRQFSNSRSEMNVSTLELGDSALYLCASSFEASGVPGTQYFGPGTRLLVL.

In its sample, this clonotype was seen a few times. The chain carries TRBV10-3 and TRBJ1-5; no clear D. This CDR3 is 14 amino acids long. Per the germline V gene, CDR1 is ENHRY and CDR2 is SYGVKD. V was shortened by 3 bases and J by 2 bases, with 8 bases between the two germline ends. The CDR3 loop is CAISDSQRNQPQHF. CDR3 bases: TGTGCCATCAGTGACTCACAGCGCAATCAGCCCCAGCATTTT.

This clonotype has at least ten counts. This chain joins TRBV4-3 and TRBJ1-6, with TRBD1 matching over 8 bases. The CDR3 runs 15 residues. V gave up 5 bases and J gave up 6 bases; unmatched junction bases: 6. The germline gives CDR1 LGHNA, CDR2 YSLEER. CDR3 in DNA: TGCGCCAGCAGCTACGGACAGGGAACTAATTCACCCCTCCACTTT. It is translated as CASSYGQGTNSPLHF.

This clonotype was picked up a small number of times. The gene calls are TRBV12-3 or TRBV12-4 and TRBJ2-2; D possibly corresponds to TRBD1 (6 bases). The CDR3 is made up of 13 amino acids. Trimming left V 5 bases short and J 7 bases short, with 11 bases between. The CDR3 here is CASSRTGNGELFF. CDR3 coding DNA: TGTGCCAGCAGTCGAACAGGGAACGGGGAGCTGTTTTTT.

This chain uses TRBV9 with TRBJ2-5; TRBD2 agrees at 8 bases. CDR3 length: 16 residues. Germline loops: CDR1 SGDLS, CDR2 YYNGEE. Trimming removed 0 bases from V and 1 base from J; junction bases left unmatched: 5. The CDR3 region has the DNA TGTGCCAGCAGCGTAGGAGACGGGAGGGCCCAAGAGACCCAGTACTTC. It is translated as CASSVGDGRAQETQYF.

This clonotype was seen at least ten times. The J gene is TRBJ2-5, the V gene TRBV7-7, with TRBD2 matching 8 bases. Germline loops: CDR1 SSHAT, CDR2 FNYEAQ (reference sequence). This CDR3 spans 15 amino acids. The ends lost 1 base at V and 0 bases at J; junction bases unmatched: 1. The CDR3 DNA reads as TGTGCCAGCAGCTTAGGAGCGGGGGACCAAGAGACCCAGTACTTC. Protein product: CASSLGAGDQETQYF.

This clonotype was seen a few times. The chain recombines TRBV27 with TRBJ1-6; 7 nucleotides align to TRBD1. Per the germline V gene, CDR1 is MNHEY and CDR2 is SMNVEV (reference sequence). J gave up 8 bases and V 5 bases, and 6 bases lay outside the gene matches. The CDR3 consists of 14 residues. The CDR3 nucleotides read TGTGCCAGCAGTAGACAGGGTTGGGATTCACCCCTCCACTTT. It encodes CASSRQGWDSPLHF.